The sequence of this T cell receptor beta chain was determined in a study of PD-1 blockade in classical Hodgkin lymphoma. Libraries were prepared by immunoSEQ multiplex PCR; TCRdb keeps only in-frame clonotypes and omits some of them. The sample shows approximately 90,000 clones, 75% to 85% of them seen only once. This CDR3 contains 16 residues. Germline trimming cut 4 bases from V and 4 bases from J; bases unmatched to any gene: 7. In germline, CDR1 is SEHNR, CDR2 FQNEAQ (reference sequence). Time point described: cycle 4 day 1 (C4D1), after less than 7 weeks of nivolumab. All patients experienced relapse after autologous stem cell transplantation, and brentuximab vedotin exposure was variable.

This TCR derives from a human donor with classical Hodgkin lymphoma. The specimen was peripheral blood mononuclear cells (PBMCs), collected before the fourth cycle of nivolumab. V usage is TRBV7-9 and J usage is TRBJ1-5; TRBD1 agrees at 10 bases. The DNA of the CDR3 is TGTGCCAGCAGCTCAGGGACAGGGGTACGAAATCAGCCCCAGCATTTT. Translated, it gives CASSSGTGVRNQPQHF.